This T cell receptor beta chain was recovered during a study of shared clonotypes between healthy human individuals. Study-level results: The naive CD4 repertoires of several donors were compared, and approximately 4.5% of clonotypes were shared. Naive subsets generally had larger estimated richness than memory subsets.

Germline CDR1 reads SGHAT; CDR2 reads FQNNGV. This CDR3 comprises 15 residues. The V and J ends lost 3 bases and 5 bases, in that order; junction bases with no gene match: 6. With regard to this clone: Its specificity is not known.

Sorted-subset replicate PCRs used 150 to 200 ng of genomic DNA. This amount corresponded to some 30,000 T cell genomes. Repertoires were generated with immunoSEQ multiplex PCR, while TCRdb's copy carries only in-frame clones and drops some. Of approximately 1.4 million clones detected, under 99% appear once; the ten largest clones hold roughly 0.45%. This sequence joins TRBV11-2 and TRBJ2-5, with 10 bases fitting TRBD2. The TCR was taken from a man in his thirties or forties in good health. The sample taken for sequencing was naive CD4+ T cells sorted from blood. Indicated subset: CD45RA+ positively selected. The CDR3 protein is CASSLGLAGAETQYF. The CDR3, as DNA: TGTGCCAGCAGCTTGGGCCTAGCGGGAGCGGAGACCCAGTACTTC.